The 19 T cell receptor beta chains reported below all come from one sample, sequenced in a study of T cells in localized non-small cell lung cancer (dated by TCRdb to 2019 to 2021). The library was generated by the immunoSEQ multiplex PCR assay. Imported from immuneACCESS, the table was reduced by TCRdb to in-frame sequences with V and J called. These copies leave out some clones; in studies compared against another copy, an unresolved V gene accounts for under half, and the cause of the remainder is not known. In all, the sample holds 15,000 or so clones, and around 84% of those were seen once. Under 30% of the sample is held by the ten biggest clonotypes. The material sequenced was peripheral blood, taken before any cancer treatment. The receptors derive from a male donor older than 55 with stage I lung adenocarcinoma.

CDR3 region: CASSLVGDSQETQYF. The CDR3 DNA is TGTGCCAGCAGCTTGGTCGGGGACAGCCAAGAGACCCAGTACTTC. The V gene is TRBV5-5, the J gene TRBJ2-5; the match to TRBD1 covers 7 bases. The junction had 3 bases not matched to a gene; V was cut back by 0 bases and J by 1 base. The CDR3 sequence is 15 residues long. Germline V gives CDR1 SGHKS, CDR2 YYEKEE (reference sequence).

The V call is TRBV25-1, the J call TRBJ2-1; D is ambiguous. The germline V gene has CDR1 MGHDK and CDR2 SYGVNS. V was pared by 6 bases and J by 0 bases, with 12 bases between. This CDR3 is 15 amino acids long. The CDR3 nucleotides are TGTGCCAGCAGCACTCTGGGCGTCTCCTACAATGAGCAGTTCTTC. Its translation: CASSTLGVSYNEQFF.

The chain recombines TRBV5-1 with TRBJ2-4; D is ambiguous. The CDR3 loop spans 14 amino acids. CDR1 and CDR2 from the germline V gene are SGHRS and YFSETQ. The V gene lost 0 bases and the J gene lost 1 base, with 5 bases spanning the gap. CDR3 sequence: CASSLGRAKNIQYF. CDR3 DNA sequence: TGCGCCAGCAGCTTGGGACGTGCCAAAAACATTCAGTACTTC. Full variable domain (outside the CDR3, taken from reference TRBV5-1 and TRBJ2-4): KAGVTQTPRYLIKTRGQQVTLSCSPISGHRSVSWYQQTPGQGLQFLFEYFSETQRNKGNFPGRFSGRQFSNSRSEMNVSTLELGDSALYLCASSLGRAKNIQYFGAGTRLSVL.

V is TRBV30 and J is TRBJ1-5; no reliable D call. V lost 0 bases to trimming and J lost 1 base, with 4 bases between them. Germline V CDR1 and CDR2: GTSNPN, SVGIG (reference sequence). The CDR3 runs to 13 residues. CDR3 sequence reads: CAWSVGSNQPQHF. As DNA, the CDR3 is TGTGCCTGGAGTGTAGGGAGCAATCAGCCCCAGCATTTT.

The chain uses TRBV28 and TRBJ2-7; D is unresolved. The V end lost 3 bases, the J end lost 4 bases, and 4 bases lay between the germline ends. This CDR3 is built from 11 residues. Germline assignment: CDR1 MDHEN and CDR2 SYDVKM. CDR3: CASSFKYEQYF. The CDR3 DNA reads TGTGCCAGCAGTTTTAAGTACGAGCAGTACTTC.

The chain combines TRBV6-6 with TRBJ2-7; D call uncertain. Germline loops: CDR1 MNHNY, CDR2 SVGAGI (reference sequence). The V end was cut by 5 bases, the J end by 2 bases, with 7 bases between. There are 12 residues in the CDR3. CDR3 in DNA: TGTGCCAGCAGTCCGGAGACCTACGAGCAGTACTTC. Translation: CASSPETYEQYF.

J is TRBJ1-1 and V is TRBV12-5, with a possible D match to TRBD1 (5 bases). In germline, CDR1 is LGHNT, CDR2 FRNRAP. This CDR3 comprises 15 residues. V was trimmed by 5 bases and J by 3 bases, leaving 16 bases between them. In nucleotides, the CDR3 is TGTGCTAGTGGTCGAGGAGGGGAGTCGGACACTGAAGCTTTCTTT. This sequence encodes CASGRGGESDTEAFF.

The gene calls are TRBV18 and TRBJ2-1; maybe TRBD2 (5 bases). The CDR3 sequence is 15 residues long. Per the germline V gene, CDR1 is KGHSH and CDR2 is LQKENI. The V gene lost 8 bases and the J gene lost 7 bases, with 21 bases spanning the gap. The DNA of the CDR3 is TGTGCCAGCAGAAGCTACATTGGACTGCAGAATGAGCAGTTCTTC. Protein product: CASRSYIGLQNEQFF.

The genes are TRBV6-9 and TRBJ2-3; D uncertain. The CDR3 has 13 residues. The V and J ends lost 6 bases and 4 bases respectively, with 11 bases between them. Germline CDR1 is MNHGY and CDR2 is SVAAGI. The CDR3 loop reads CASSPGLSDTQYF. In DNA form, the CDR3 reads TGTGCCAGCAGCCCCGGGCTGTCAGATACGCAGTATTTT.

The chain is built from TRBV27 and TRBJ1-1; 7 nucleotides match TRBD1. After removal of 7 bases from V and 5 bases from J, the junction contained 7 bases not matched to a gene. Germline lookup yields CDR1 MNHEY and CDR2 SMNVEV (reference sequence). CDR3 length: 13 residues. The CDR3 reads CASTLKQGTEAFF. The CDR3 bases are TGTGCCAGCACTCTTAAACAGGGGACTGAAGCTTTCTTT.

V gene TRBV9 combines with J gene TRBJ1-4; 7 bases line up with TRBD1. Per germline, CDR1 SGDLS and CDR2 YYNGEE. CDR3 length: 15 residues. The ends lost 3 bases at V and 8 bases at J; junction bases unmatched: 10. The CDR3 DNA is TGTGCCAGCAGCGCCTCACAGGGGATGAGAGAAAAACTGTTTTTT. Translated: CASSASQGMREKLFF.

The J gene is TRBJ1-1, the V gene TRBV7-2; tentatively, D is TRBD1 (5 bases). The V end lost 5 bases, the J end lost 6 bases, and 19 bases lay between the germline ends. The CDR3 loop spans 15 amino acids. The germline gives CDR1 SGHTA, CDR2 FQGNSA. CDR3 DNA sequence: TGTGCCAGCAGCCCAAGGGGTCCTCAAGGCGCTGAAGCTTTCTTT. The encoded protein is CASSPRGPQGAEAFF.

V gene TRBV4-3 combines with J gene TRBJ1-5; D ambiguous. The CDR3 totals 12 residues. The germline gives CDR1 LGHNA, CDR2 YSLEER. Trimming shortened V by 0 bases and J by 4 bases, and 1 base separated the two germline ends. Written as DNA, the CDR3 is TGCGCCAGCAGCCAAGATAATCAGCCCCAGCATTTT. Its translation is CASSQDNQPQHF.

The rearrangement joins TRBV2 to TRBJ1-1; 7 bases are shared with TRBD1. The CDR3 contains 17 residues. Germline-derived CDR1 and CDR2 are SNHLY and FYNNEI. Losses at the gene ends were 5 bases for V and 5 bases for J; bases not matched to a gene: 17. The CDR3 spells CASSSQGPGLEWTEAFF. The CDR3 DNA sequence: TGTGCCAGCAGTTCACAGGGGCCGGGTCTCGAATGGACTGAAGCTTTCTTT.

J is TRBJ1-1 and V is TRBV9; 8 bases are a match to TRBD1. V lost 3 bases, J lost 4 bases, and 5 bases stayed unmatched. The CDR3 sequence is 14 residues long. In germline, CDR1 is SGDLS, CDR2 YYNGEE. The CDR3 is CASSAGQASTEAFF. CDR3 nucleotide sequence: TGTGCCAGCAGCGCGGGACAGGCTAGCACTGAAGCTTTCTTT.

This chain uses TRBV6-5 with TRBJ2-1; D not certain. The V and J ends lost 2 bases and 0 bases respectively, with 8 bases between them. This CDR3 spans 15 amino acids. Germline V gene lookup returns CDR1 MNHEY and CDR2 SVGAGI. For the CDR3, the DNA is TGTGCCAGCAGTTACGGCCTCCGCTCCTACAATGAGCAGTTCTTC. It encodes CASSYGLRSYNEQFF.

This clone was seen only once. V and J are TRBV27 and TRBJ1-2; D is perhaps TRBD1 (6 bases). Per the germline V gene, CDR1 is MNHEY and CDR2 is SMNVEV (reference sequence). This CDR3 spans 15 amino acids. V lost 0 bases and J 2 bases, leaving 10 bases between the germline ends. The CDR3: CASSLSRGGNYGYTF. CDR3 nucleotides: TGTGCCAGCAGTTTATCCAGGGGAGGGAACTATGGCTACACCTTC.

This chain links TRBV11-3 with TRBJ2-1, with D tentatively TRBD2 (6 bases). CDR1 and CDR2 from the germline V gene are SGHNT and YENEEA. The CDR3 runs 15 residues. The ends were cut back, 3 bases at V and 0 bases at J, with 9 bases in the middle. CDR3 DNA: TGTGCCAGCAGCTTGGGACTTAGCTCCTACAATGAGCAGTTCTTC. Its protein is CASSLGLSSYNEQFF. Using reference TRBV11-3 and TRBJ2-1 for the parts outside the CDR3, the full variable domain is EAGVVQSPRYKIIEKKQPVAFWCNPISGHNTLYWYLQNLGQGPELLIRYENEEAVDDSQLPKDRFSAERLKGVDSTLKIQPAELGDSAVYLCASSLGLSSYNEQFFGPGTRLTVL.

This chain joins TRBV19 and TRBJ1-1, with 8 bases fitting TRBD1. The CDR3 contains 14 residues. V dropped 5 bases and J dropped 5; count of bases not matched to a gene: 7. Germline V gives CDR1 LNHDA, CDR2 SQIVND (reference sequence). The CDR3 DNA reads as TGTGCCAGTAGTCCCGGACAGGGTAAAACTGAAGCTTTCTTT. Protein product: CASSPGQGKTEAFF.